The table lists the clone carrying this T cell receptor beta chain with a few counts. Its antigen is still unknown. The record originates from a study of Graves' ophthalmopathy and Graves' hyperthyroidism. Germline-derived CDR1 and CDR2 are GTSNPN and SVGIG (reference sequence). Between the trimmed V and J ends, which lost 5 bases and 0 bases, there was a span of 10 bases. This CDR3 spans 13 amino acids. Ophthalmopathy cases showed moderate-to-severe activity, scoring CAS ≥3 and NOSPECS ≥4, with duration under 3 months. Certain patients, namely those with other autoimmune diseases, uncontrolled infections, pregnancy or lactation, were excluded. The authors amplified TCR beta CDR3 regions, and they did so from RNA transcripts for repertoire sequencing. HTBI primers were employed in first-round RT-PCR, then a second-round multiplex PCR followed. TCRdb re-called the multiplex PCR reads with MiXCR, one entry per CDR3 protein. The data hold over 450,000 distinct CDR3 sequences, with 13% to 15% observed a single time.

Study-wide results and caveats: Both a 70.59% sensitivity and an approximately 76% specificity characterized the model's predictions of ophthalmopathy progression. Most thyroid-expanded clonotypes exceeding 0.001 frequency were also found in blood.

The sample taken for sequencing was blood. The genes are TRBV30 and TRBJ1-1; perhaps TRBD1 as D (6 bases). This TCR came from a woman in her 30s with Graves' ophthalmopathy. CDR3 DNA sequence: TGTGCCTGGGCGGGGGACATGAACACTGAAGCTTTCTTT. Residues: CAWAGDMNTEAFF.